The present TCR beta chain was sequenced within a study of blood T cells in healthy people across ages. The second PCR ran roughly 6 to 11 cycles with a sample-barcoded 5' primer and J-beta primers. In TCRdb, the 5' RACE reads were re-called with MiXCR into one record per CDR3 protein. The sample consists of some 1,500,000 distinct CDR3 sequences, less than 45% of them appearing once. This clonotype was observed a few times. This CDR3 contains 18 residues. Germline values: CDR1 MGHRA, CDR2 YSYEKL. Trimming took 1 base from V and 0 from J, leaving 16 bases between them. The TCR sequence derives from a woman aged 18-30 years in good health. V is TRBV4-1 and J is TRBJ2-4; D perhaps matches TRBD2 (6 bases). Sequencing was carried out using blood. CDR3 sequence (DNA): TGCGCCAGCAGCCAAGGTGTTGCGCGCGGGGTAGCCAAAAACATTCAGTACTTC. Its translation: CASSQGVARGVAKNIQYF.